The clone carrying this T cell receptor (beta chain) was counted at least ten times. Its antigen is unknown. A single record per CDR3 protein comes from TCRdb applying MiXCR to the reads. The sample lists approximately 71,000 distinct CDR3 sequences, roughly 20% occurring once. Germline CDR1 LGHDT, CDR2 YNNKEL (reference sequence). Trimming took 6 bases from V and 7 from J, leaving 23 bases between them. The CDR3 is 16 amino acids. This specimen belongs to a study of T cell repertoires in cytomegalovirus infection. Study-level background: Selection of CMV epitopes for the study included recently identified HLA-C-restricted and well-studied HLA-B-restricted ones.

This TCR derives from a human donor in good health (CMV status not recorded). Some clones in this sample may be carry-over from other donors' samples. The sequencing used CD8+ T cells from cultured PBMCs, collected from culture after CMV antigen stimulation. The J gene is TRBJ2-3, the V gene TRBV3-1; perhaps TRBD2 as D (6 bases). The CDR3 DNA is TGTGCCAGCAGTTCCGTCCGGGACTCCACGAGGAATACGCAGTATTTT. Translating gives CASSSVRDSTRNTQYF.